These T cell receptor beta chains were read from a single sample in a study of T cell responses to AZD1222 COVID-19 vaccine. Produced via immunoSEQ multiplex PCR; TCRdb's table is partial and in-frame only. The data contain over 120,000 clones, 92% of them singletons. The material was peripheral blood, obtained on day 0 of AZD1222 vaccination. The receptors stem from an adult in good health. Both conserved end residues are part of each CDR3. A D gene is named only where the DNA matches it firmly. The size entry is marked missing in some rows and otherwise reads once, few, many or a size class.

clone_size	v_call	d_call	j_call	cdr3_aa	cdr3_nt
NA	TRBV6-2/TRBV6-3	NA	TRBJ1-4	CASSYSQQGPTNEKLFF	TGTGCCAGCAGTTACAGTCAACAGGGTCCAACTAATGAAAAACTGTTTTTT
NA	TRBV7-2	NA	TRBJ1-4	CASSLVGAFNEKLFF	TGTGCCAGCAGCTTAGTGGGGGCCTTTAATGAAAAACTGTTTTTT
NA	TRBV10-3	TRBD1	TRBJ2-2	CAISAGTGGTGELFF	TGTGCCATCAGCGCCGGGACAGGGGGCACCGGGGAGCTGTTTTTT
NA	TRBV10-1	NA	TRBJ2-2	CASSSGNTGELFF	TGCGCCAGCAGCTCAGGGAACACCGGGGAGCTGTTTTTT
NA	TRBV7-2	TRBD1	TRBJ2-7	CASSFRDSSYEQYF	TGTGCCAGCAGCTTCAGGGACAGTTCCTACGAGCAGTACTTC
NA	TRBV7-9	NA	TRBJ2-4	CASSQPTGVEHIQYF	TGTGCCAGCAGTCAACCCACGGGAGTGGAGCACATTCAGTACTTC
NA	TRBV7-3	NA	TRBJ2-3	CASSLTLGGRADTQYF	TGTGCCAGCAGCTTAACGTTAGGAGGGAGAGCAGATACGCAGTATTTT
NA	TRBV4-1	TRBD2	TRBJ2-7	CASSQGAAGYEQYF	TGCGCCAGCAGCCAAGGGGCAGCGGGGTACGAGCAGTACTTC
NA	TRBV15	NA	TRBJ1-2	CATSRGGASLYGYTF	TGTGCCACCAGCAGGGGGGGCGCAAGCCTCTATGGCTACACCTTC
NA	TRBV5-6	TRBD1	TRBJ1-2	CASSRTGGADYGYTF	TGTGCCAGCAGCCGGACAGGGGGCGCCGACTATGGCTACACCTTC
few	TRBV19	NA	TRBJ1-1	CASSIGGNTEAFF	TGTGCCAGTAGTATAGGGGGGAACACTGAAGCTTTCTTT
NA	TRBV2	NA	TRBJ1-6	CASGLAWTVNSPLHF	TGTGCCAGCGGGCTTGCCTGGACAGTCAATTCACCCCTCCACTTT
NA	TRBV25-1	NA	TRBJ2-2	CASSEGAGIYTGELFF	TGTGCCAGCAGTGAAGGGGCAGGGATTTACACCGGGGAGCTGTTTTTT
NA	TRBV5-1	TRBD1	TRBJ2-7	CASSPKTGGNEQYF	TGCGCCAGCAGCCCGAAGACAGGGGGCAACGAGCAGTACTTC
NA	TRBV5-1	NA	TRBJ1-5	CASSTRPGRNQPQHF	TGCGCCAGCAGCACCCGACCCGGTCGCAATCAGCCCCAGCATTTT
NA	TRBV6-2/TRBV6-3	TRBD2	TRBJ2-7	CASSPSTSGGYEQYF	TGTGCCAGCAGCCCTTCGACTAGCGGAGGCTACGAGCAGTACTTC
once	TRBV29-1	NA	TRBJ2-5	CSVLASEETQYF	TGCAGCGTTTTGGCTAGCGAAGAGACCCAGTACTTC
NA	TRBV6-2/TRBV6-3	TRBD2	TRBJ2-7	CASSFRLAGDPKASHEQYF	TGTGCCAGCAGTTTCAGACTAGCGGGAGACCCTAAGGCCAGCCACGAGCAGTACTTC
NA	TRBV6-5	TRBD1	TRBJ1-2	CASSYSNGQDGYTF	TGTGCCAGCAGTTACTCGAATGGACAGGATGGCTACACCTTC
few	TRBV19	NA	TRBJ2-1	CASSRVSSSYNEQFF	TGTGCCAGTAGTAGGGTTAGTAGCTCCTACAATGAGCAGTTCTTC
NA	TRBV5-4	NA	TRBJ2-5	CASSRRGAGETQYF	TGTGCCAGCAGCCGCCGGGGGGCCGGAGAGACCCAGTACTTC
NA	TRBV7-6	TRBD1	TRBJ1-1	CASRAGQVNTEAFF	TGTGCCAGCAGGGCGGGACAGGTGAACACTGAAGCTTTCTTT
NA	TRBV19	TRBD1	TRBJ2-3	CASSSRQGYRDTQYF	TGTGCCAGTAGTAGCAGACAGGGGTACAGAGATACGCAGTATTTT
NA	TRBV27	NA	TRBJ2-3	CASSSLGSTADTQYF	TGTGCCAGCAGTTCGCTGGGGAGTACGGCAGATACGCAGTATTTT
NA	TRBV28	NA	TRBJ2-7	CASRGAGSSYEQYF	TGTGCCAGCAGGGGCGCGGGTTCCTCCTACGAGCAGTACTTC
NA	TRBV28	TRBD2	TRBJ2-3	CASSFPYYRLAKDTDTQYF	TGTGCCAGCAGTTTTCCCTACTATCGACTAGCAAAAGACACAGATACGCAGTATTTT
NA	TRBV24-1	NA	TRBJ2-7	CATSDGAGTSYEQYF	TGTGCCACCAGTGATGGTGCAGGGACCTCCTACGAGCAGTACTTC
once	TRBV10-2	NA	TRBJ2-3	CASKDRDTHTDTQYF	TGCGCCAGCAAGGACCGGGACACCCACACAGATACGCAGTATTTT
once	TRBV18	TRBD1	TRBJ2-7	CASSLGQGFYEQYF	TGTGCCAGCTCACTCGGACAGGGATTCTACGAGCAGTACTTC
NA	TRBV7-8	NA	TRBJ2-1	CASSLKGAGEQFF	TGTGCCAGCAGCTTAAAGGGGGCGGGGGAGCAGTTCTTC
NA	TRBV19	NA	TRBJ2-3	CASHRGGRLDTQYF	TGTGCCAGCCACCGAGGGGGGAGGCTAGATACGCAGTATTTT
NA	TRBV2	TRBD2	TRBJ2-1	CASSPLAGVGNEQFF	TGTGCCAGCAGTCCTCTAGCGGGAGTAGGGAATGAGCAGTTCTTC
NA	TRBV18	NA	TRBJ2-3	CASSPSGDTQYF	TGTGCCAGCTCACCCTCGGGGGATACGCAGTATTTT
NA	TRBV12-3/TRBV12-4	NA	TRBJ2-5	CASSLFPGETQYF	TGTGCCAGCAGTTTATTCCCGGGGGAGACCCAGTACTTC
NA	TRBV7-6	TRBD2	TRBJ2-2	CASSPGLAGGGNTGELFF	TGTGCCAGCAGCCCGGGACTAGCGGGAGGCGGGAACACCGGGGAGCTGTTTTTT
NA	TRBV25-1	NA	TRBJ1-2	CASSPQGIYGYTF	TGTGCCAGCAGTCCTCAGGGGATCTATGGCTACACCTTC
NA	TRBV4-1	NA	TRBJ2-3	CASSQDRRAQYF	TGCGCCAGCAGCCAAGATAGGCGCGCGCAGTATTTT